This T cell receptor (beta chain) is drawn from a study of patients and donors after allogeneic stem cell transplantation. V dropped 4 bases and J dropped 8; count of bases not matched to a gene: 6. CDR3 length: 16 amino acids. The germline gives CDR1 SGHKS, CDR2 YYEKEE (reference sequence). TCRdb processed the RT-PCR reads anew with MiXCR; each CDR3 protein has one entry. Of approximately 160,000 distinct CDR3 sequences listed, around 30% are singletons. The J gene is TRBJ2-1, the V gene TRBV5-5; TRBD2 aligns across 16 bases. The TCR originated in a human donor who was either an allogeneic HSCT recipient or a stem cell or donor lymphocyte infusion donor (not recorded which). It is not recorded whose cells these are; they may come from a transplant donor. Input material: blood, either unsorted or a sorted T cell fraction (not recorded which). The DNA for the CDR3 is TGTGCCAGCAGCACCGGGACTAGCGGGAGGGTCTATGAGCAGTTCTTC. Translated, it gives CASSTGTSGRVYEQFF.